The 21 T cell receptor beta chains in this list originate from one sample, sequenced in a study of cytotoxic CD8 clonotypes in ibrutinib-treated CLL (dated by TCRdb to the early 2020s). The library was produced with the immunoSEQ multiplex PCR assay. TCRdb carries this immuneACCESS record with in-frame sequences only. Its versions omit some clonotypes, under half of them owing to an unresolved V gene in the studies checked, with the rest unexplained. The sample table shows 75,000 to 80,000 clones, and 75% to 90% are seen once. Together, the top ten hold more than 35% of the sample. In the paper's terms, the time point label means: around 25 months on ibrutinib. Source: PBMCs, taken after 24 months of ibrutinib treatment. These receptors originate from a human donor with chronic lymphocytic leukemia.

Comments on this clone: Its ends do not fully match the called genes, so a read error is possible. This sequence joins TRBV14 and TRBJ2-7; 8 bases line up with TRBD1. Per the germline V gene, CDR1 is SGHDN and CDR2 is FVKESK. The CDR3 is 18 amino acids. CDR3 protein: CASSPDLFRQGYSNEQYF. The CDR3 coding sequence is TGTGCCAGCAGCCCGGACTTATTTCGACAGGGGTACTCCAACGAGCAGTACTTC. The entire variable domain, with the rest obtained from reference TRBV14 and TRBJ2-7, is as follows: EAGVTQFPSHSVIEKGQTVTLRCDPISGHDNLYWYRRVMGKEIKFLLHFVKESKQDESGMPNNRFLAERTGGTYSTLKVQPAELEDSGVYFCASSPDLFRQGYSNEQYFGPGTRLTVT.

The J gene is TRBJ2-2, the V gene TRBV7-2; no firm D call. The V gene lost 6 bases and the J gene lost 6 bases, with 14 bases spanning the gap. This CDR3 is 14 amino acids long. CDR1 is SGHTA and CDR2 is FQGNSA in the germline V gene. CDR3 region: CASRSKGRSGELFF. DNA of the CDR3: TGTGCCAGCAGGTCAAAGGGCCGTTCCGGGGAGCTGTTTTTT.

The V gene is TRBV5-4, the J gene TRBJ2-3; 7 bases align to TRBD2. Germline V gene lookup returns CDR1 SGHNT and CDR2 YYREEE (reference sequence). This CDR3 region has 15 residues. The trim removed 2 bases at V and 0 bases at J, leaving 3 bases unmatched. CDR3 in amino acids: CASSFSSGSTDTQYF. The CDR3, as DNA: TGTGCCAGCAGCTTCTCTAGCGGTAGCACAGATACGCAGTATTTT.

The CDR3 region is CATPSGPGNYGYTF. The CDR3 DNA is TGTGCCACCCCGTCGGGCCCAGGGAACTATGGCTACACCTTC. The chain has TRBV28 and TRBJ1-2; TRBD1 is a possible D gene (5 bases). The germline V and J ends were trimmed by 10 bases and 2 bases, with 17 bases remaining between them. This CDR3 is 14 amino acids long. In germline, CDR1 is MDHEN, CDR2 SYDVKM.

The CDR3: CSEDSLYGYTF. Written as DNA, the CDR3 is TGCAGTGAAGACAGTCTCTATGGCTACACCTTC. The J gene is TRBJ1-2, the V gene TRBV20-1; possible D gene TRBD1, 5 bases. The CDR3 has 11 amino acids. CDR1 is DFQATT, CDR2 SNEGSKA, per germline (reference sequence). Trimming shortened V by 7 bases and J by 4 bases, and 10 bases separated the two germline ends.

The chain employs TRBV6-5 and TRBJ1-3; D gene ambiguous. The V and J ends lost 0 bases and 0 bases respectively, with 9 bases between them. The germline CDR1 and CDR2 sequences are MNHEY and SVGAGI. The CDR3 is 16 residues long. CDR3 sequence: CASSYSEEASGNTIYF. The CDR3, as DNA: TGTGCCAGCAGTTACTCGGAGGAGGCCTCTGGAAACACCATATATTTT.

The chain employs TRBV30 and TRBJ1-4, with 7 nucleotides matching TRBD1. CDR3 length equals 15 residues. The V segment lost 0 bases and the J segment 3 bases; nucleotides outside the gene matches: 4. Germline assignment: CDR1 GTSNPN and CDR2 SVGIG (reference sequence). CDR3: CAWSVYRGSNEKLFF. The CDR3 nucleotides read TGTGCCTGGAGTGTCTACAGGGGTTCTAATGAAAAACTGTTTTTT.

The V gene is TRBV5-1, the J gene TRBJ2-2; 7 bases are shared with TRBD1. The ends lost 2 bases at V and 3 bases at J; junction bases unmatched: 1. This CDR3 has 14 amino acids. Germline V gene sequence: CDR1 SGHRS, CDR2 YFSETQ. CDR3 protein: CASSFTGDTGELFF. The CDR3 DNA reads TGCGCCAGCAGCTTCACAGGGGACACCGGGGAGCTGTTTTTT.

Turning to this clone: The identical CDR3 is also encoded by other nucleotide sequences in the sample. The gene calls are TRBV6-5 and TRBJ2-7, with D maybe TRBD1 (5 bases). The length of the CDR3 is 14 residues. Trimming cost V 0 bases and J 2 bases, with 8 bases left between them. The germline V gene encodes CDR1 MNHEY and CDR2 SVGAGI. CDR3 in DNA: TGTGCCAGCAGTTACTCCGCAGGGACCTACGAGCAGTACTTC. It is translated as CASSYSAGTYEQYF.

A single count supports this clone. The chain is built from TRBV5-4 and TRBJ2-2, with TRBD1 matching 9 bases. The V segment lost 4 bases and the J segment 5 bases; nucleotides outside the gene matches: 6. This CDR3 region has 15 residues. Germline values: CDR1 SGHNT, CDR2 YYREEE (reference sequence). The chain's CDR3 is CASSGGTGRTGELFF. The CDR3 DNA is TGTGCCAGCAGCGGCGGGACAGGGAGGACCGGGGAGCTGTTTTTT. Supplemented by reference TRBV5-4 and TRBJ2-2, the full variable domain reads ETGVTQSPTHLIKTRGQQVTLRCSSQSGHNTVSWYQQALGQGPQFIFQYYREEENGRGNFPPRFSGLQFPNYSSELNVNALELDDSALYLCASSGGTGRTGELFFGEGSRLTVL.

A few counts support this clone. The chain links TRBV27 to TRBJ2-7; perhaps TRBD2 as D (6 bases). From germline, CDR1 is MNHEY and CDR2 SMNVEV (reference sequence). Trimming took off 3 bases at V and 5 bases at J, with 17 bases between the two ends. The CDR3 covers 15 residues. CDR3 DNA sequence: TGTGCCAGCAGTTTCCGGAGCGGGCCGTACCACGAGCAGTACTTC. This sequence encodes CASSFRSGPYHEQYF.

As to this clone: The sample carries other DNA sequences with the same CDR3. This rearrangement joins TRBV18 to TRBJ2-5; D unresolved. CDR3 length: 11 amino acids. Deletions cut 1 base from V and 5 bases from J, with 2 bases between. Per germline, CDR1 KGHSH and CDR2 LQKENI. The CDR3 DNA sequence: TGTGCCAGCTCACCACGTGAGACCCAGTACTTC. Amino acids: CASSPRETQYF.

The chain has TRBV5-1 and TRBJ2-7; 10 nucleotides align to TRBD2. Looked up from germline, CDR1 is SGHRS and CDR2 is YFSETQ. After removal of 3 bases from V and 3 bases from J, the junction contained 3 bases not matched to a gene. The CDR3 sequence is 14 residues long. CDR3 amino acids: CASSWTSGNYEQYF. The CDR3 DNA reads as TGCGCCAGCAGCTGGACTAGCGGCAACTACGAGCAGTACTTC.

This chain connects TRBV7-9 to TRBJ2-5, with TRBD1 matching over 9 bases. V lost 5 bases to trimming and J lost 5 bases; unmatched junction nucleotides: 18. This CDR3 is 18 amino acids long. Germline assignment: CDR1 SEHNR and CDR2 FQNEAQ (reference sequence). CDR3 amino acids: CASSPLRTGVFLGETQYF. In DNA form, the CDR3 reads TGTGCCAGCAGCCCCCTCAGGACAGGGGTATTCCTGGGGGAGACCCAGTACTTC.

The CDR3 region is CASSPPVSYGYTF. CDR3 DNA: TGTGCCAGCAGCCCCCCTGTGAGCTATGGCTACACCTTC. The rearrangement joins TRBV7-2 to TRBJ1-2; no clear D gene. Germline CDR1 reads SGHTA; CDR2 reads FQGNSA. The V gene lost 5 bases and the J gene lost 4 bases, with 11 bases spanning the gap. The CDR3 loop spans 13 amino acids.

CDR3 in amino acids: CASSYSSRQGGYTF. In DNA form, the CDR3 reads TGTGCCAGCAGTTACTCGTCCCGGCAAGGAGGCTACACCTTC. The genes are TRBV6-6 and TRBJ1-2; no firm D call. This CDR3 spans 14 amino acids. The germline V gene has CDR1 MNHNY and CDR2 SVGAGI (reference sequence). V was shortened by 0 bases and J by 8 bases, with 13 bases between the two germline ends.

The sample holds a few counts of this clone. The gene calls are TRBV10-3 and TRBJ2-5; TRBD2 matches 7 bases. This CDR3 has 16 residues. Looked up from germline, CDR1 is ENHRY and CDR2 is SYGVKD. Germline trimming cut 4 bases from V and 5 bases from J; bases unmatched to any gene: 13. CDR3 in DNA: TGTGCCATCAGTGCTGGGACTATTAGGGGCCAGGAGACCCAGTACTTC. Its protein is CAISAGTIRGQETQYF.

J is TRBJ2-1 and V is TRBV19; D is unresolved. Germline CDR1 is LNHDA and CDR2 is SQIVND (reference sequence). The CDR3 length is 11 residues. Between the trimmed V and J ends, which lost 10 bases and 6 bases, there was a span of 10 bases. The CDR3: CATRRLNEQFF. Written as DNA, the CDR3 is TGTGCCACGAGACGTCTCAATGAGCAGTTCTTC. Full variable domain (remainder filled in from reference TRBV19 and TRBJ2-1): DGGITQSPKYLFRKEGQNVTLSCEQNLNHDAMYWYRQDPGQGLRLIYYSQIVNDFQKGDIAEGYSVSREKKESFPLTVTSAQKNPTAFYLCATRRLNEQFFGPGTRLTVL.

The chain combines TRBV7-3 with TRBJ2-7; D gene uncertain. This CDR3 is built from 13 residues. Germline loops: CDR1 SGHTA, CDR2 FQGTGA. Trimming cost V 2 bases and J 6 bases, with 11 bases left between them. CDR3: CASSLSASLEQYF. The CDR3 coding sequence is TGTGCCAGCAGCTTATCGGCGTCCCTCGAGCAGTACTTC. Full variable domain (rest looked up from reference TRBV7-3 and TRBJ2-7): GAGVSQTPSNKVTEKGKYVELRCDPISGHTALYWYRQSLGQGPEFLIYFQGTGAADDSGLPNDRFFAVRPEGSVSTLKIQRTERGDSAVYLCASSLSASLEQYFGPGTRLTVT.

This sequence joins TRBV29-1 and TRBJ2-7; 9 nucleotides line up with TRBD1. V was pared by 8 bases and J by 6 bases, with 11 bases of the junction left unmatched. The CDR3 has 13 residues. Germline assignment: CDR1 SQVTM and CDR2 ANQGSEA. CDR3 DNA sequence: TGCAGCAACCACCGGGACAGGGATGGCGAGCAGTACTTC. Translating it yields CSNHRDRDGEQYF.

The chain couples TRBV19 to TRBJ2-1; D possibly corresponds to TRBD2 (5 bases). Trimming removed 10 bases at V and 3 bases at J, with 19 bases between. In germline, CDR1 is LNHDA, CDR2 SQIVND (reference sequence). The CDR3 runs to 15 residues. CDR3: CATKSAAENYNEQFF. CDR3 in DNA: TGTGCCACCAAATCAGCGGCAGAAAACTACAATGAGCAGTTCTTC.